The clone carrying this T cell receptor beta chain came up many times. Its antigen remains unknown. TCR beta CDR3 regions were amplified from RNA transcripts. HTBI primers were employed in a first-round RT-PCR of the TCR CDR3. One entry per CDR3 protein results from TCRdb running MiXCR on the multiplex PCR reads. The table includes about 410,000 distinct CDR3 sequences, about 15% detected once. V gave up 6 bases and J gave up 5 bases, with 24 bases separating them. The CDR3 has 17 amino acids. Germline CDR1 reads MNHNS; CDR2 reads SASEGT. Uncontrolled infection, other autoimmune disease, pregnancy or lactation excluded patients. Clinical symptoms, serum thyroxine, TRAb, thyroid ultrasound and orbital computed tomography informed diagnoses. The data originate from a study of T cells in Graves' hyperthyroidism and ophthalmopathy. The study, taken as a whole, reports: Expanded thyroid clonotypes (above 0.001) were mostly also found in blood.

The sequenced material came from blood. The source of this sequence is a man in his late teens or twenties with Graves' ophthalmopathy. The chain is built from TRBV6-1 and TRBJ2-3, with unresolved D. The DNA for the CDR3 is TGTGCCAGCAGCCCTTGGGCCCCCTCGGCCTCGGGAGATACGCAGTATTTT. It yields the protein CASSPWAPSASGDTQYF.